This TCR beta chain was found in a study of blood T cell repertoires in COVID-19. Study-wide background: Both acute and convalescent COVID-19 samples were obtained from the United States, Italy and Spain. PBMCs, B-cell-depleted T cells, or T cells were the source of the cDNA or gDNA that made up the material.

Per the study methods: By means of reference gene primer amplification, nucleated cell counts were estimated. The repertoire was sequenced with immunoSEQ multiplex PCR; TCRdb's copy has only in-frame clones and lacks some. That table furnishes V, J and clone size, whereas the DNA furnished D and trimming. The data show some 62,000 clones, with around 73% seen just once and 13% to 15% held by the top ten. The Seattle patients joined while their infection was active and were tracked longitudinally afterward. V was trimmed by 3 bases and J by 2 bases, leaving 8 bases between them. This CDR3 contains 13 residues. The V gene's germline CDR1 is DFQATT and CDR2 SNEGSKA (reference sequence).

The rearrangement joins TRBV20-1 to TRBJ1-5; D uncertain. The sample was peripheral blood. This receptor was identified in a man aged 60 to 75 with COVID-19, enrolled during active disease. CDR3 sequence: CSASSVGNQPQHF. The CDR3 bases are TGCAGTGCTAGTTCAGTTGGCAATCAGCCCCAGCATTTT.